These T cell receptor beta chains were read from a single sample in a study of blood T cell repertoires in COVID-19. Profiled with immunoSEQ multiplex PCR; TCRdb holds only in-frame clones, not every one. Among about 120,000 clones, roughly 89% were seen once, and the ten largest hold around 4.7%. The material sequenced was peripheral blood. These receptors were taken from a man in his forties or fifties with acute or convalescent COVID-19. Both conserved end residues are part of each CDR3. Each record gives: D gene, J gene, V gene, CDR3 protein. A D gene is named only where the DNA matches it firmly.

>NA|TRBJ1-3|TRBV19
CASIRATGILSRGNTIYF
>NA|TRBJ1-5|TRBV2
CASCVLSMNQPQHF
>NA|TRBJ1-1|TRBV30
CAWSVFRTQPEAFF
>TRBD2|TRBJ2-1|TRBV19
CASSSGSYSEQFF
>NA|TRBJ1-2|TRBV6-5
CASSPGGQGGYTF
>NA|TRBJ1-3|TRBV30
CAWSVLSAGNTIYF
>TRBD1|TRBJ2-3|TRBV20-1
CSASFVGLETGRDTQYF
>TRBD2|TRBJ2-1|TRBV7-9
CASSHSGGGAYNEQFF
>TRBD1|TRBJ1-1|TRBV12-3/TRBV12-4
CASTRTGGTEAFF
>NA|TRBJ1-4|TRBV7-2
CASSLLGVGEKLFF
>TRBD2|TRBJ2-2|TRBV6-6
CASSQQPGLGISGELFF
>NA|TRBJ1-1|TRBV6-4
CASRRGMNTEAFF
>NA|TRBJ1-2|TRBV7-2
CASSPPWRDYGYTF